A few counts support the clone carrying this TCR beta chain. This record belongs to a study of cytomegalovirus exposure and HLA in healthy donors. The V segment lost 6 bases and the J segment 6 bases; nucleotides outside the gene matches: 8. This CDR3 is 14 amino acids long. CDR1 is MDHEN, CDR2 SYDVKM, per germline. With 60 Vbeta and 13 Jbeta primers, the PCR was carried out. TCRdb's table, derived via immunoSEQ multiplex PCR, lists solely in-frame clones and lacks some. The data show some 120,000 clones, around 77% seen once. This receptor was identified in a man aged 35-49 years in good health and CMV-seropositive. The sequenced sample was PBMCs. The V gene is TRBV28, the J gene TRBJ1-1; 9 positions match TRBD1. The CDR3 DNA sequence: TGTGCCAGCAGCACTACAGGGGGCTCCGCTGAAGCTTTCTTT. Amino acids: CASSTTGGSAEAFF. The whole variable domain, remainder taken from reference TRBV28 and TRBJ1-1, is DVKVTQSSRYLVKRTGEKVFLECVQDMDHENMFWYRQDPGLGLRLIYFSYDVKMKEKGDIPEGYSVSREKKERFSLILESASTNQTSMYLCASSTTGGSAEAFFGQGTRLTVV.